This passage covers 3 T cell receptor beta chains from one sample sequenced in a study of blood T cell repertoires in COVID-19. Generated by immunoSEQ multiplex PCR, the TCRdb table keeps only in-frame clones and is missing some. This table has around 150,000 clones, 80% to 90% appearing once. The sample comprised peripheral blood. The receptors shown here come from an older woman with active COVID-19.

The chain couples TRBV9 to TRBJ2-1, with unresolved D. Germline V lookup: CDR1 SGDLS, CDR2 YYNGEE. Trimming took off 0 bases at V and 5 bases at J, with 6 bases between the two ends. There are 13 residues in the CDR3. The CDR3 protein is CASSVGPDNEQFF. DNA of the CDR3: TGTGCCAGCAGCGTAGGTCCTGACAATGAGCAGTTCTTC. Variable domain in full (rest from reference TRBV9 and TRBJ2-1): DSGVTQTPKHLITATGQRVTLRCSPRSGDLSVYWYQQSLDQGLQFLIQYYNGEERAKGNILERFSAQQFPDLHSELNLSSLELGDSALYFCASSVGPDNEQFFGPGTRLTVL.

The genes are TRBV11-1 and TRBJ2-3; 8 nucleotides align to TRBD1. Germline V gene sequence: CDR1 SGHAT, CDR2 FQDESV (reference sequence). There are 15 residues in the CDR3. V lost 5 bases and J lost 3; bases outside the gene matches: 7. This CDR3 is CASSLTGVGTDTQYF. CDR3 coding DNA: TGTGCCAGCAGCCTGACAGGGGTGGGAACAGATACGCAGTATTTT.

This clone showed up just a few times. The chain combines TRBV4-1 with TRBJ1-5, with D maybe TRBD1 (5 bases). Per the germline V gene, CDR1 is MGHRA and CDR2 is YSYEKL. Trimming shortened V by 3 bases and J by 0 bases, and 12 bases separated the two germline ends. The length of the CDR3 is 16 residues. CDR3 sequence (DNA): TGCGCCAGCAGCCACTATTGGGGGGTTAGCAATCAGCCCCAGCATTTT. It specifies CASSHYWGVSNQPQHF.